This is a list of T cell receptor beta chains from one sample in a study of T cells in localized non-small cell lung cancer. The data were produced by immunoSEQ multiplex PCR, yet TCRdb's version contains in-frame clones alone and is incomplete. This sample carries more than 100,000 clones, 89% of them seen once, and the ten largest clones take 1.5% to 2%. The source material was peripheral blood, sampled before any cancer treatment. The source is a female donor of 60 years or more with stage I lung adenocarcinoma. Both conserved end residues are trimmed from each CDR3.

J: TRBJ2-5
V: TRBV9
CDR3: ASSATPHMETQY

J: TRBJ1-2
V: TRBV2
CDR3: ASSESVLTGNYGYT

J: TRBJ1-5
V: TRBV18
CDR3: ASWTGGAGQPQH

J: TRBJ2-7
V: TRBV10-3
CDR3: AISDAATAYEQY

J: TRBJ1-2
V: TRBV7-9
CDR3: ASSRIGTDYGYT

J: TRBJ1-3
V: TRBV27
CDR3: ASRVDRHGNTIY

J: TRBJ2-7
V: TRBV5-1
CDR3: ASSSDGAYEQY

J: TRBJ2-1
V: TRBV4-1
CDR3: ASSQGTHLTPYNEQF

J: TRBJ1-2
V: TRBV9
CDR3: ASSARDRVLLRVGYT

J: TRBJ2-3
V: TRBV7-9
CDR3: ASSSTGKGASSTDTQY

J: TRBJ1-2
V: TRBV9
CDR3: ASSVQTAAESSSYGYT

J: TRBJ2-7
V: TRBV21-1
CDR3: ASSIDGRSSRY

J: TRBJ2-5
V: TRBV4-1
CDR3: ASSRVGGQETQY

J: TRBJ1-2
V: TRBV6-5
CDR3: ASIQPGGYGYT

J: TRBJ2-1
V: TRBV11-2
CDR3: ASSKRLDRDYNEQF

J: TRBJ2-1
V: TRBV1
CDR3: TSSSSGSNEQF

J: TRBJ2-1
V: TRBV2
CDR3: ASSEAAGYPEQF

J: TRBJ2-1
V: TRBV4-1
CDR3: ASSQVTSSYNEQF

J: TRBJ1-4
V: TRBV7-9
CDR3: ASSSAATNEKLF

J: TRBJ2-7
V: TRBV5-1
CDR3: ASSQPGAAYEQY

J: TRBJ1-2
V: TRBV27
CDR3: ASSNRQRGGGYT

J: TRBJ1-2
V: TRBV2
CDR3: ASSFFQQGTGYT

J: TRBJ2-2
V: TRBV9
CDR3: ASSVSGRNTGELF

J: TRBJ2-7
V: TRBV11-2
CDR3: ASSPGYEQY

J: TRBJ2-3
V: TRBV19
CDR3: ASSTLSSGSTDTQY

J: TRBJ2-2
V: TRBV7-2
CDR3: ASSFELAGAGELF

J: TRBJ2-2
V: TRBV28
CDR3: ASSAQLGSAGELF

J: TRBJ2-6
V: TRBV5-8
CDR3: ASSPSSGANVLT

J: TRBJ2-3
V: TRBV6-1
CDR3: ASSVTTANTDTQY

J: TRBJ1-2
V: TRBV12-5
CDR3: ASAGGGDYGYT

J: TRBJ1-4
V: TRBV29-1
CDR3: SGQLSNEKLF